This TCR beta chain is from a study of blood T cell repertoires in COVID-19. This clone was detected only once. V lost 2 bases and J lost 4, with 12 bases in between. The germline CDR1 and CDR2 sequences are SGHTA and FQGNSA. CDR3 length: 15 residues. Profiled with immunoSEQ multiplex PCR; TCRdb holds only in-frame clones, not every one. Of roughly 100,000 clones detected, 80% to 85% appear once; the ten largest clones hold 15%. This chain joins TRBV7-2 and TRBJ1-3; possible D gene TRBD1, 6 bases. The TCR comes from a woman older than 75 with acute or convalescent COVID-19. Specimen: peripheral blood. The CDR3 region is CASSLRGGFGNTIYF. For the CDR3, the DNA is TGTGCCAGCAGCTTACGGGGGGGCTTCGGAAACACCATATATTTT.